This section outlines one TCR beta chain sequence together with its context. Some clones are missing from TCRdb's copy, which holds only in-frame ones; the method was immunoSEQ multiplex PCR. The table records hundreds of thousands of clones, roughly nine tenths of them present only once. The data stem from a study of blood T cell repertoires in COVID-19. The CDR3 sequence is 9 residues long. This chain links TRBV21-1 with TRBJ2-1; the D call in the table, TRBD2, was not verified against the DNA. TRBV21-1 is termed a pseudogene. The sequence came from a woman aged 18-29 years with acute COVID-19. Sample: PBMCs or T cells enriched from blood (not recorded which). The CDR3 DNA reads TGTGCCAGCAGGAGTGAGCAGTTCTTC. It specifies CASRSEQFF.